The sample holds a few counts of the clone carrying this T cell receptor beta chain. Antigen specificity is unknown. The data were produced by immunoSEQ multiplex PCR, yet TCRdb's version contains in-frame clones alone and is incomplete. The sample records tens of thousands of clones, about 82% being singletons. This sample was taken from a study of T cell responses to AZD1222 COVID-19 vaccine. Whole-study findings and limits: Seropositive AZD1222 recipients at baseline numbered only five or six. Donors, mostly white British, included more females; clonal diversity was possibly underestimated.

The specimen comprised peripheral blood, sampled on day 0 of AZD1222 vaccination. The sequence came from an adult in good health.

CDR3 amino acids: CASSPRVWRENTGELFF. In DNA, the CDR3 is TGTGCCAGCAGCCCCCGGGTTTGGAGGGAGAACACCGGGGAGCTGTTTTTT. The rearrangement joins TRBV11-2 to TRBJ2-2; weak D call: TRBD2 (6 bases). CDR3 size: 17 residues. Between the trimmed V and J ends, which lost 5 bases and 1 base, there was a span of 17 bases. Germline CDR1 is SGHAT and CDR2 is FQNNGV.